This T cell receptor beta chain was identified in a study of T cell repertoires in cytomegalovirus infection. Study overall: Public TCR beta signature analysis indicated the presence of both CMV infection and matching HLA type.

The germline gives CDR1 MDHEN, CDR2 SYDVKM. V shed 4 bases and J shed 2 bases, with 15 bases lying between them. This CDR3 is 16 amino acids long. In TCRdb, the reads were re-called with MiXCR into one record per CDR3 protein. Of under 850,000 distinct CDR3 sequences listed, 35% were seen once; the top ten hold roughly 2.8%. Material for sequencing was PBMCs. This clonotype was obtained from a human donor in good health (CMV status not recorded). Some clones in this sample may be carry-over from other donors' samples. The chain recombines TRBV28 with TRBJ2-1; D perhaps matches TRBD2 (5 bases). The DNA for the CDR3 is TGTGCCAGCAGTTCTCCTAGGGAGAGTACCTACAATGAGCAGTTCTTC. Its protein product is CASSSPRESTYNEQFF.